This TCR beta chain appears in the sequencing data of a study of T cell changes during pregnancy in multiple sclerosis. Here immunoSEQ multiplex PCR was the method, and the copy in TCRdb shows in-frame clones only, minus some. Of fewer than 85,000 clones listed, more than 85% were seen once; the top ten hold approximately 1.6%. This material consisted of peripheral blood, taken in the first trimester of pregnancy. The receptor comes from a female donor in good health, enrolled as a control in a pregnancy study.

Here the CDR3 reads CAWGRAGGQQETQYF. Written as DNA, the CDR3 is TGTGCCTGGGGACGCGCGGGGGGACAGCAAGAGACCCAGTACTTC. The V call is TRBV30, the J call TRBJ2-5; a weak D match, TRBD2 (8 bases). Trimming shortened V by 5 bases and J by 2 bases, and 18 bases separated the two germline ends. Germline loops: CDR1 GTSNPN, CDR2 SVGIG (reference sequence). The CDR3 spans 15 residues. Full variable domain (missing parts from reference TRBV30 and TRBJ2-5): SQTIHQWPATLVQPVGSPLSLECTVEGTSNPNLYWYRQAAGRGLQLLFYSVGIGQISSEVPQNLSASRPQDRQFILSSKKLLLSDSGFYLCAWGRAGGQQETQYFGPGTRLLVL.